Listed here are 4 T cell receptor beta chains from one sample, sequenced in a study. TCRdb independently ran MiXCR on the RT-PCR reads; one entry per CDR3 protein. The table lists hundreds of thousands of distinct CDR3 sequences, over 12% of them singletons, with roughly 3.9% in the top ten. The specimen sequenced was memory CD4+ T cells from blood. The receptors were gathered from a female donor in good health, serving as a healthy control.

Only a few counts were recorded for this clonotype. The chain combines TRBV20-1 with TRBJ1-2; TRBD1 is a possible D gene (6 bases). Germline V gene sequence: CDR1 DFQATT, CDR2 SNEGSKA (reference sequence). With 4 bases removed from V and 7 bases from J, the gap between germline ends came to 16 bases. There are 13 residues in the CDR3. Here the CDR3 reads CSAKIQGGGGYTF. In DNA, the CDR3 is TGCAGTGCTAAAATACAGGGCGGAGGTGGCTACACCTTC.

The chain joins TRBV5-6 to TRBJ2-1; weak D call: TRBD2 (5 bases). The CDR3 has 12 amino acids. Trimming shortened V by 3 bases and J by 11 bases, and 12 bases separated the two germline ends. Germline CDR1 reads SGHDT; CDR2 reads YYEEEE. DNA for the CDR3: TGTGCCAGCAGCTCGGACTCTCCTCAGCAGTTCTTC. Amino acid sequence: CASSSDSPQQFF.

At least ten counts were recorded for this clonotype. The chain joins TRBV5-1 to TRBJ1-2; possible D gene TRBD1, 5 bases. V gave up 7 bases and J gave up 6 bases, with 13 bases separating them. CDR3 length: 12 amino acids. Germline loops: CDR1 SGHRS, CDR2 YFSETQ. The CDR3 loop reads CASWGVRDGYTF. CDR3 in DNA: TGCGCCAGCTGGGGGGTACGGGATGGCTACACCTTC.

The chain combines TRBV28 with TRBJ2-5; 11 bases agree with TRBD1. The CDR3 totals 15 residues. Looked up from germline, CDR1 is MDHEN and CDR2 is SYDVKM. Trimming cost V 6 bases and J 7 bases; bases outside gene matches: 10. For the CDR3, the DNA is TGTGCCAGCAGCGGGGGACAGGGGGGTTTGGGGACCCAGTACTTC. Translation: CASSGGQGGLGTQYF.